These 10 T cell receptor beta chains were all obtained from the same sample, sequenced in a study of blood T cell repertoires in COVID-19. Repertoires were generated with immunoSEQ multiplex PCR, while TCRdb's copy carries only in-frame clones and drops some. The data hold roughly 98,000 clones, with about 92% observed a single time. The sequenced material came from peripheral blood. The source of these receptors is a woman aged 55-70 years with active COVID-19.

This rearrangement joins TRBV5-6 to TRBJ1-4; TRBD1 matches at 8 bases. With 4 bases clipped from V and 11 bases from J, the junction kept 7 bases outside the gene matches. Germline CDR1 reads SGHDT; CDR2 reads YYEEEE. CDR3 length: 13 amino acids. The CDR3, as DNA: TGTGCCAGCAGCCTGGACAGGGAGTGGAAACTGTTTTTT. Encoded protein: CASSLDREWKLFF.

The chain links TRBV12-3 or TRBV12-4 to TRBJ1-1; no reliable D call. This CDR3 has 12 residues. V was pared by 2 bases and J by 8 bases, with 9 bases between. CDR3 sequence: CASSLLAWEAFF. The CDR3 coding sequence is TGTGCCAGCAGTTTATTGGCTTGGGAAGCTTTCTTT.

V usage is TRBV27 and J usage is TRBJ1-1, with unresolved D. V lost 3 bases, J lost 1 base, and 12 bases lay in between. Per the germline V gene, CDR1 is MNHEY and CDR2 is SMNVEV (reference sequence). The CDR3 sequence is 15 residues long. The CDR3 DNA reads TGTGCCAGCAGTTTTGTGTCGGGGAGGAACACTGAAGCTTTCTTT. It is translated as CASSFVSGRNTEAFF.

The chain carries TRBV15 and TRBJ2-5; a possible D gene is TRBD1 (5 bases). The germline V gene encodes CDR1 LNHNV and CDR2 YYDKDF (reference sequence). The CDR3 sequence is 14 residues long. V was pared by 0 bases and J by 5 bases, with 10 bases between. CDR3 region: CATSRDLAGETQYF. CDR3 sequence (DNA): TGTGCCACCAGCAGAGATTTGGCAGGGGAGACCCAGTACTTC.

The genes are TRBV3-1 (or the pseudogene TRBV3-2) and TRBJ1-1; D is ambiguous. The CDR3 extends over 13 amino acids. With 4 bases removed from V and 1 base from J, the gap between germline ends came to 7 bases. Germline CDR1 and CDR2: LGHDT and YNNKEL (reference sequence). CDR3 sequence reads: CASSRGWNTEAFF. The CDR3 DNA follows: TGTGCCAGCAGCCGCGGATGGAACACTGAAGCTTTCTTT.

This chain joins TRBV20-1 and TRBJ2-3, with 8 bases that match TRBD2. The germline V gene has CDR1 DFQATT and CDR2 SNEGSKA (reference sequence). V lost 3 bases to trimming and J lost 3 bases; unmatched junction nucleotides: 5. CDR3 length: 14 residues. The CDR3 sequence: CSASLSGGTDTQYF. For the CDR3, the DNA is TGCAGTGCTAGTCTCAGCGGGGGTACAGATACGCAGTATTTT.

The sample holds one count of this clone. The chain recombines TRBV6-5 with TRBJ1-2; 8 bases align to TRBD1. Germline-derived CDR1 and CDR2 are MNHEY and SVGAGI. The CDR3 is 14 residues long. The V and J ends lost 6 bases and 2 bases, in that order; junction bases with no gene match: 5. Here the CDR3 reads CASSGQGANYGYTF. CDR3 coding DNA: TGTGCCAGCAGCGGACAGGGTGCGAACTATGGCTACACCTTC.

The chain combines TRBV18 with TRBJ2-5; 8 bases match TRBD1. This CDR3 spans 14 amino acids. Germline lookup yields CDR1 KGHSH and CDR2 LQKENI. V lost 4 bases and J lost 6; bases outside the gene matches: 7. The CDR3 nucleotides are TGTGCCAGCTCACAAGGACAGGGTGGACAGACCCAGTACTTC. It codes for CASSQGQGGQTQYF. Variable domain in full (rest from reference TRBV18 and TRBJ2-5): NAGVMQNPRHLVRRRGQEARLRCSPMKGHSHVYWYRQLPEEGLKFMVYLQKENIIDESGMPKERFSAEFPKEGPSILRIQQVVRGDSAAYFCASSQGQGGQTQYFGPGTRLLVL.

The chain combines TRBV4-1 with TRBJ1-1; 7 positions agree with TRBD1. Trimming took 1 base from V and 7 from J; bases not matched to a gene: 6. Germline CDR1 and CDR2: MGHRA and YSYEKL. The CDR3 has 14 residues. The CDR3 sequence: CASSQVLGGLEAFF. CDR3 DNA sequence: TGCGCCAGCAGCCAAGTCTTAGGGGGCCTTGAAGCTTTCTTT.

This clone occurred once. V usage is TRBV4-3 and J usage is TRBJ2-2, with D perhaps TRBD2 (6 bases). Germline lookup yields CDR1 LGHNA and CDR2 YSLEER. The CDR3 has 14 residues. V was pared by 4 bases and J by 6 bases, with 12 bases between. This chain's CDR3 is CASSRYGGAGELFF. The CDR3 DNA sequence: TGCGCCAGCAGCCGCTACGGGGGTGCCGGGGAGCTGTTTTTT.